These T cell receptor beta chains were read from a single sample in a study of CD8+ T cells in alopecia areata. Measured with immunoSEQ multiplex PCR; TCRdb has only the in-frame clones, and not every one. The table includes 150,000 to 200,000 clones, around 64% detected once. The sample consisted of CD4+ T cells sorted from blood, taken around week 49, from a patient treated with tofacitinib. Every receptor here comes from a human donor with alopecia areata. Both conserved end residues are part of each CDR3. A D gene is named only where the DNA matches it firmly. Clone size is not always given. Where it is, it says once, few, many or a class for expanded clones.

>.|TRBV11-2|.|TRBJ2-3
CASSLWATNTDTQYF
TGTGCCAGCAGCTTATGGGCTACAAACACAGATACGCAGTATTTT
>TRBD1|TRBV29-1|.|TRBJ1-1
CSVQRGPDTEAFF
TGCAGCGTTCAAAGGGGGCCAGACACTGAAGCTTTCTTT
>TRBD1|TRBV30|.|TRBJ2-2
CAWSSRSRGRGTGELFF
TGTGCCTGGAGCTCTAGGAGCAGGGGGCGCGGCACCGGGGAGCTGTTTTTT
>.|TRBV7-8|.|TRBJ1-5
CASSFQKNQPQHF
TGTGCCAGCAGCTTTCAGAAAAATCAGCCCCAGCATTTT
>.|TRBV30|.|TRBJ2-3
CAWATLSDTQYF
TGTGCCTGGGCGACCCTGAGTGATACGCAGTATTTT
>TRBD1|TRBV5-1|.|TRBJ1-2
CASSNSGQPGYGYTF
TGCGCCAGCAGCAACTCGGGACAGCCAGGCTATGGCTACACCTTC
>TRBD1|TRBV10-3|.|TRBJ1-2
CAISGTGSRYGYTF
TGTGCCATCAGTGGGACAGGGTCTCGCTATGGCTACACCTTC
>TRBD2|TRBV5-1|few|TRBJ2-1
CASSPGRTSGALGSEQFF
TGCGCCAGCAGCCCCGGCCGGACTAGCGGGGCCCTGGGCAGTGAGCAGTTCTTC
>.|TRBV29-1|few|TRBJ2-7
CSVGQGGLYEQYF
TGCAGCGTTGGTCAGGGAGGTCTCTACGAGCAGTACTTC
>.|TRBV30|.|TRBJ2-2
CAWSRLDNTGELFF
TGTGCCTGGAGTAGGCTGGACAACACCGGGGAGCTGTTTTTT
>.|TRBV9|.|TRBJ2-2
CASSNENTGELFF
TGTGCCAGCAGCAACGAGAACACCGGGGAGCTGTTTTTT
>.|TRBV11-3|few|TRBJ1-2
CASSLEEDYGYTF
TGTGCCAGCAGCTTAGAAGAGGACTATGGCTACACCTTC
>.|TRBV5-1|.|TRBJ2-3
CASTPGWDTDTQYF
TGCGCCAGCACGCCTGGATGGGATACAGATACGCAGTATTTT
>.|TRBV19|.|TRBJ2-2
CASSISGELTGELFF
TGTGCCAGTAGTATCTCGGGCGAGCTCACCGGGGAGCTGTTTTTT
>.|TRBV10-3|.|TRBJ1-5
CATARDLNQPQHF
TGTGCCACCGCGAGGGACCTCAATCAGCCCCAGCATTTT
>TRBD2|TRBV7-6|.|TRBJ2-1
CASSLELAGSYNEQFF
TGTGCCAGCAGCTTAGAACTAGCGGGATCCTACAATGAGCAGTTCTTC
>.|TRBV10-3|few|TRBJ1-2
CAISESNRDYGYTF
TGTGCCATCAGTGAGTCAAACAGGGACTATGGCTACACCTTC
>.|TRBV6-5|.|TRBJ1-2
CASRGLANYGYTF
TGTGCCAGCAGAGGCTTAGCTAACTATGGCTACACCTTC
>.|TRBV7-2|few|TRBJ2-3
CASSPGWVTDTQYF
TGTGCCAGCAGCCCGGGTTGGGTGACAGATACGCAGTATTTT
>.|TRBV7-9|.|TRBJ2-4
CASSPQGVRNIQYF
TGTGCCAGCAGCCCTCAGGGTGTAAGAAACATTCAGTACTTC
>.|TRBV30|.|TRBJ1-2
CAWSGQAANYGYTF
TGTGCCTGGAGTGGCCAGGCAGCTAACTATGGCTACACCTTC
>TRBD1|TRBV25-1|.|TRBJ2-7
CATRTGSYEQYF
TGTGCCACCCGGACAGGGTCCTACGAGCAGTACTTC
>.|TRBV6-5|.|TRBJ1-5
CASSRGYSNQPQHF
TGTGCCAGCAGTAGGGGGTATAGCAATCAGCCCCAGCATTTT
>TRBD1|TRBV19|.|TRBJ1-2
CATKLGQNYGYTF
TGTGCCACCAAACTGGGACAGAACTATGGCTACACCTTC
>.|TRBV27|.|TRBJ1-6
CASSPRQGQGSPLHF
TGTGCCAGCAGTCCCCGGCAGGGGCAGGGTTCACCCCTCCACTTT
>.|TRBV7-8|few|TRBJ2-5
CASSLLETQYF
TGTGCCAGCAGCTTACTAGAGACCCAGTACTTC
>TRBD1|TRBV29-1|few|TRBJ2-5
CSARTGAALETQYF
TGCAGCGCCCGGACAGGGGCTGCCTTAGAGACCCAGTACTTC
>.|TRBV4-2|.|TRBJ1-1
CASSRPENTEAFF
TGTGCCAGCAGCCGTCCTGAGAACACTGAAGCTTTCTTT
>.|TRBV29-1|few|TRBJ1-1
CSVARGLNTEAFF
TGCAGCGTTGCCAGGGGTTTGAACACTGAAGCTTTCTTT
>.|TRBV7-9|.|TRBJ2-6
CASSVDRFSGANVLTF
TGTGCCAGCAGCGTAGACAGGTTCTCTGGGGCCAACGTCCTGACTTTC
>.|TRBV25-1|once|TRBJ2-7
CASSEFHEQYF
TGTGCCAGCAGTGAATTCCACGAGCAGTACTTC
>.|TRBV23-1|.|TRBJ1-5
CASSQSGRGGNQPQHF
TGCGCCAGCAGTCAATCGGGAAGGGGGGGGAATCAGCCCCAGCATTTT
>.|TRBV5-5|few|TRBJ1-2
CASSLYSGNLGYTF
TGTGCCAGCAGCTTATATTCGGGGAACTTGGGCTACACCTTC
>TRBD1|TRBV27|.|TRBJ1-1
CASSYRGLTEAFF
TGTGCCAGCAGTTACAGGGGTTTGACTGAAGCTTTCTTT
>.|TRBV29-1|few|TRBJ1-5
CSVSEGKRNQPQHF
TGCAGCGTGAGTGAGGGGAAGCGGAATCAGCCCCAGCATTTT
>TRBD1|TRBV6-1|.|TRBJ2-7
CASSTGTGSSYEQYF
TGTGCCAGCAGCACCGGGACAGGCAGCTCCTACGAGCAGTACTTC
>.|TRBV7-9|.|TRBJ2-5
CASSLAPETQYF
TGTGCCAGCAGCCTAGCCCCGGAGACCCAGTACTTC
>.|TRBV27|once|TRBJ2-1
CASSLSGNFSYNEQFF
TGTGCCAGCAGTTTATCGGGAAACTTCTCCTACAATGAGCAGTTCTTC
>.|TRBV5-6|.|TRBJ2-5
CASSPEGSGWQTQYF
TGTGCCAGCAGCCCGGAGGGGTCAGGGTGGCAGACCCAGTACTTC
>.|TRBV27|.|TRBJ2-1
CASSLLDSIYNEQFF
TGTGCCAGCAGTCTTCTTGACAGTATCTACAATGAGCAGTTCTTC
>.|TRBV2|.|TRBJ1-2
CASSETDTYGYTF
TGTGCCAGCAGTGAAACCGACACGTATGGCTACACCTTC
>.|TRBV30|.|TRBJ1-1
CAWSVHGTEAFF
TGTGCCTGGAGTGTTCATGGGACTGAAGCTTTCTTT
>.|TRBV2|.|TRBJ2-1
CASISQAYNEQFF
TGTGCCAGCATTAGTCAAGCCTACAATGAGCAGTTCTTC
>.|TRBV30|.|TRBJ1-2
CAWSWSGSRADGYTF
TGTGCCTGGAGCTGGTCGGGCAGTCGGGCGGATGGCTACACCTTC
>TRBD1|TRBV6-6|.|TRBJ1-5
CASSYQGGDQPQHF
TGTGCCAGCAGTTATCAGGGGGGAGATCAGCCCCAGCATTTT
>.|TRBV7-2|.|TRBJ2-1
CASSLYGSYNEQFF
TGTGCCAGCAGCTTATATGGCTCCTACAATGAGCAGTTCTTC
>.|TRBV6-5|few|TRBJ2-5
CASRKAGQETQYF
TGTGCCAGCAGAAAAGCCGGCCAAGAGACCCAGTACTTC
>.|TRBV30|.|TRBJ1-2
CAWKAGAYGYTF
TGTGCCTGGAAAGCAGGGGCCTATGGCTACACCTTC
>.|TRBV15|.|TRBJ2-1
CATRRRDPDNEQFF
TGTGCCACCCGACGCAGGGATCCCGACAATGAGCAGTTCTTC
>.|TRBV9|.|TRBJ1-1
CASSVDFQGNTEAFF
TGTGCCAGCAGCGTAGATTTTCAGGGGAACACTGAAGCTTTCTTT
>TRBD1|TRBV29-1|.|TRBJ2-7
CSVGDRGYEQYF
TGCAGCGTTGGTGACAGGGGGTACGAGCAGTACTTC
>.|TRBV11-2|.|TRBJ2-3
CASVSRGSTDTQYF
TGTGCCAGTGTCTCGAGAGGGAGCACAGATACGCAGTATTTT
>TRBD2|TRBV25-1|.|TRBJ2-1
CASTGGPYNEQFF
TGTGCCAGCACGGGGGGGCCCTACAATGAGCAGTTCTTC
>.|TRBV18|once|TRBJ1-1
CASSPPALRMNTEAFF
TGTGCCAGCTCACCACCCGCCTTAAGGATGAACACTGAAGCTTTCTTT
>.|TRBV4-3|.|TRBJ1-1
CASSVQPIDTEAFF
TGCGCCAGCAGCGTACAGCCTATCGACACTGAAGCTTTCTTT
>.|TRBV5-6|.|TRBJ2-6
CASSLVAVGANVLTF
TGTGCCAGCAGCTTGGTGGCGGTTGGGGCCAACGTCCTGACTTTC